This entry lists 19 T cell receptor beta chains sequenced from one sample in a study of T cells in Graves' hyperthyroidism and ophthalmopathy. Template material for amplifying TCR beta CDR3 regions consisted of RNA transcripts. During a first-round RT-PCR of the TCR CDR3, the HTBI primer set was used. One entry per CDR3 protein, called by TCRdb with MiXCR from the multiplex PCR reads. The profile shows hundreds of thousands of distinct CDR3 sequences, around 15% of them singletons. The sequenced sample consisted of blood. The source of these receptors is a woman younger than 35 with Graves' hyperthyroidism.

This clonotype appeared many times. DNA of the CDR3: TGTGCCAGCAGTCGACAGGGGGCAGAGGTTAGAAATCAGCCCCAGCATTTT. It encodes CASSRQGAEVRNQPQHF. The chain links TRBV2 to TRBJ1-5, with 10 bases identical to TRBD1. Trimming at V came to 5 bases and at J to 4 bases, leaving 11 bases not matched to a gene. Germline CDR1 reads SNHLY; CDR2 reads FYNNEI. The CDR3 has 17 residues.

This clonotype was detected a few times. This rearrangement joins TRBV20-1 to TRBJ2-7, with D perhaps assigned TRBD1 or TRBD2 (7 bases each). Germline CDR1 and CDR2: DFQATT and SNEGSKA (reference sequence). The length of the CDR3 is 13 residues. V lost 3 bases to trimming and J lost 4 bases, with 13 bases between them. CDR3 loop: CSARQGGVYEQYF. The CDR3 nucleotides are TGCAGTGCTAGGCAGGGGGGGGTGTACGAGCAGTACTTC.

The table lists this clonotype with many counts. The V gene is TRBV20-1, the J gene TRBJ2-1, with D maybe TRBD2 (6 bases). This CDR3 contains 14 residues. Trimming shortened V by 6 bases and J by 10 bases, and 22 bases separated the two germline ends. CDR1 is DFQATT, CDR2 SNEGSKA, per germline (reference sequence). CDR3 loop: CSASPGTAGQEQFF. In DNA, the CDR3 is TGCAGTGCCTCCCCAGGGACTGCAGGCCAGGAGCAGTTCTTC.

This clonotype was observed at least ten times. The rearrangement uses TRBV20-1 and TRBJ2-4; D might be TRBD1 or TRBD2, each matching 6 bases. This CDR3 contains 14 residues. The V gene lost 4 bases and the J gene lost 4 bases, with 14 bases spanning the gap. CDR1 and CDR2 from the germline V gene are DFQATT and SNEGSKA (reference sequence). As DNA, the CDR3 is TGCAGTGCTAACCCCCGAGGGGGGAAAAACATTCAGTACTTC. Its protein is CSANPRGGKNIQYF.

This clonotype was seen ten or more times. The CDR3 DNA follows: TGTGCCAGCATCTCCAGGGCCCAGGGGCTAAACAATGAGCAGTTCTTC. Amino acid sequence: CASISRAQGLNNEQFF. V and J are TRBV27 and TRBJ2-1; D is perhaps TRBD1 (6 bases). Trimming pared 7 bases from V and 5 bases from J, leaving 21 bases between. Looked up from germline, CDR1 is MNHEY and CDR2 is SMNVEV (reference sequence). This CDR3 comprises 16 residues.

Concerning this clonotype itself: A junction boundary mismatches the germline segment, possibly from a read error. This sequence joins TRBV7-9 and TRBJ2-3, with a weak D call TRBD1 (5 bases). Germline loops: CDR1 SEHNR, CDR2 FQNEAQ (reference sequence). The CDR3 covers 13 residues. CDR3 sequence reads: CTSSLQGADTQYF. The CDR3 coding sequence is TGTACCAGCAGCTTGCAGGGCGCAGATACGCAGTATTTT.

The table lists this clonotype with a few counts. The chain recombines TRBV5-1 with TRBJ2-2; 7 positions match TRBD2. Trimming cost V 4 bases and J 0 bases; bases outside gene matches: 6. Germline V gene sequence: CDR1 SGHRS, CDR2 YFSETQ. This CDR3 is 16 amino acids long. CDR3 sequence reads: CASSPGAGANTGELFF. As DNA, the CDR3 is TGCGCCAGCAGCCCCGGGGCGGGGGCGAACACCGGGGAGCTGTTTTTT.

V usage is TRBV4-2 and J usage is TRBJ2-7, with TRBD2 matching 10 bases. This CDR3 comprises 16 residues. The V gene end was trimmed by 4 bases and the J gene end by 3 bases; junction bases not matched to a gene: 9. The germline V gene has CDR1 LGHNA and CDR2 YNFKEQ. CDR3 sequence reads: CASSPWRGTSVYEQYF. The CDR3 DNA is TGTGCCAGCAGCCCTTGGAGGGGGACTAGCGTCTACGAGCAGTACTTC.

This clonotype was recorded a few times. The chain has TRBV4-1 and TRBJ2-2; 9 bases are shared with TRBD2. This CDR3 spans 17 amino acids. The V gene's germline CDR1 is MGHRA and CDR2 YSYEKL. J was trimmed by 6 bases and V by 0 bases; bases with no gene match: 8. For the CDR3, the DNA is TGCGCCAGCAGCCAAGAGGCCGGGACTAGCTTCGCCGGGGAGCTGTTTTTT. Translating gives CASSQEAGTSFAGELFF.

This clonotype was observed many times. The V call is TRBV12-3 or TRBV12-4, the J call TRBJ2-1; D ambiguous. The CDR3 has 11 residues. V was trimmed by 4 bases and J by 8 bases, leaving 6 bases between them. The CDR3 DNA sequence: TGTGCCAGCAGTTCCTCCCATGAGCAGTTCTTC. Protein sequence: CASSSSHEQFF.

The table lists this clonotype with a count of one. This chain links TRBV7-8 with TRBJ2-1, with a tentative D call TRBD1 (5 bases). V was trimmed by 1 base and J by 3 bases, leaving 10 bases between them. Germline values: CDR1 SGHVS, CDR2 FQNEAQ. The CDR3 totals 15 residues. The CDR3 region has the DNA TGTGCCAGCAGCTTAGACGGACACCACTACAATGAGCAGTTCTTC. This sequence encodes CASSLDGHHYNEQFF. Full variable domain (missing parts from reference TRBV7-8 and TRBJ2-1): GAGVSQSPRYKVAKRGQDVALRCDPISGHVSLFWYQQALGQGPEFLTYFQNEAQLDKSGLPSDRFFAERPEGSVSTLKIQRTQQEDSAVYLCASSLDGHHYNEQFFGPGTRLTVL.

The chain has TRBV28 and TRBJ2-3; 9 bases line up with TRBD1. CDR1 and CDR2 (germline): MDHEN, SYDVKM. The CDR3 runs to 15 residues. With 6 bases clipped from V and 3 bases from J, the junction kept 7 bases outside the gene matches. CDR3 residues: CASSPGGQGTDTQYF. DNA for the CDR3: TGTGCCAGCAGCCCGGGGGGACAGGGAACAGATACGCAGTATTTT.

The table lists this clonotype with a count of one. The chain recombines TRBV27 with TRBJ1-2; D remains unclear. This CDR3 comprises 15 residues. Germline CDR1 MNHEY, CDR2 SMNVEV (reference sequence). Trimming removed 5 bases at V and 0 bases at J, with 13 bases between. This CDR3 is CASSPGSRSNYGYTF. CDR3 sequence (DNA): TGTGCCAGCAGTCCCGGAAGTCGTTCTAACTATGGCTACACCTTC.

In this sample, this clonotype turned up many times. This chain uses TRBV7-3 with TRBJ2-7, with a possible D match to TRBD1 (6 bases). The V gene's germline CDR1 is SGHTA and CDR2 FQGTGA. The CDR3 is 14 amino acids. Trimming took 3 bases from V and 0 from J, leaving 9 bases between them. DNA of the CDR3: TGTGCCAGCAGCTTGGACAGAGACTCCTACGAGCAGTACTTC. This encodes CASSLDRDSYEQYF.

On this clonotype: Its ends do not fully match the called genes, so a read error is possible. The chain joins TRBV7-6 to TRBJ2-7, with 10 bases matching TRBD1. There are 14 residues in the CDR3. The germline gives CDR1 SGHVS, CDR2 FNYEAQ. In DNA, the CDR3 is TGTGCCAGCAGCTTCTCGACAGGGGGCTACGATCAGTACTTC. As protein: CASSFSTGGYDQYF.

This clonotype has only a few counts. J is TRBJ1-2 and V is TRBV20-1; D unclear. Germline V gene data show CDR1 as DFQATT and CDR2 as SNEGSKA (reference sequence). This CDR3 is built from 15 residues. Trimming left V 1 base short and J 2 bases short, with 14 bases between. The CDR3 sequence is CSARVSPTPNYGYTF. The CDR3, as DNA: TGCAGTGCTAGAGTGAGTCCGACGCCAAACTATGGCTACACCTTC.

In nucleotides, the CDR3 is TGCAGTGCTAGAGATCTAGGCAGGCCGAGCACTGAAGCTTTCTTT. Its translation is CSARDLGRPSTEAFF. This chain links TRBV20-1 with TRBJ1-1; D remains unclear. Germline CDR1 and CDR2: DFQATT and SNEGSKA (reference sequence). V gave up 0 bases and J gave up 4 bases, with 15 bases separating them. This CDR3 has 15 residues.

The table lists this clonotype with a few counts. This rearrangement joins TRBV24-1 to TRBJ2-1; 7 nucleotides agree with TRBD2. Germline CDR1 is KGHDR and CDR2 is SFDVKD. J gave up 1 base and V 5 bases, and 7 bases lay outside the gene matches. The CDR3 length is 16 residues. The CDR3 reads CATSGPLAESYNEQFF. The CDR3 nucleotides are TGTGCCACCAGTGGCCCGCTAGCGGAGTCCTACAATGAGCAGTTCTTC.

This clonotype has a single count. The rearrangement joins TRBV7-9 to TRBJ2-2; no definite D call. V lost 2 bases to trimming and J lost 5 bases, with 12 bases between them. Germline CDR1 reads SEHNR; CDR2 reads FQNEAQ (reference sequence). CDR3 length: 15 residues. The chain's CDR3 is CASSLYYKSTGELFF. In DNA, the CDR3 is TGTGCCAGCAGCTTATATTATAAGAGTACCGGGGAGCTGTTTTTT.